This TCR beta chain appears in the sequencing data of a study of T cell changes during pregnancy in multiple sclerosis (dated by TCRdb to between 2019 and 2020). About the investigation overall: The study examined how the T cell repertoire changed over the course of pregnancy in women with multiple sclerosis.

The CDR3 runs 13 amino acids, cysteine and phenylalanine included. Only the CDR3 region is kept as DNA, spanning 39 bases read in frame from base 1. Here V drops 4 bases and J drops 4 bases, and the junction holds 5 bases not matched to any gene. The CDR1 and CDR2 encoded by the germline V gene are SGDLS and YYNGEE. To note about this clone: Its antigen remains undetermined. Base quality data are lacking; no much larger clone is found one base away.

The library was prepared using the immunoSEQ multiplex PCR assay. The source is immuneACCESS, and TCRdb retained only in-frame sequences with V and J called. Part of the clones is not carried over; for the studies checked, unresolved V genes explain less than half of this, and the remainder is unexplained. The sample records tens of thousands of clones, 93% of which are singletons. In total, the top ten clones hold around 2.3% of the sample. Here the sequenced sample was peripheral blood, taken in the second trimester of pregnancy. This TCR was sampled from a female donor with multiple sclerosis, enrolled in a pregnancy study. This chain is built from TRBV9 and TRBJ2-7; TRBD1 fits 7 bases in the junction. The CDR3 protein sequence reads: CASSPDRVYEQYF. The nucleotide sequence is TGTGCCAGCAGCCCTGACAGGGTTTACGAGCAGTACTTC. Reference TRBV9 and TRBJ2-7 proteins supply the regions before and after the CDR3; the full variable domain is: DSGVTQTPKHLITATGQRVTLRCSPRSGDLSVYWYQQSLDQGLQFLIQYYNGEERAKGNILERFSAQQFPDLHSELNLSSLELGDSALYFCASSPDRVYEQYFGPGTRLTVT.